The following is a TCR beta chain sequence with its context. The record originates from a study of blood T cell repertoires in COVID-19. Looking at the study overall: COVID-19 samples from acute and convalescent phases originated in the United States, Italy and Spain. The cDNA or gDNA used as material had been derived from T cells, B-cell-depleted T cells, or PBMCs.

The length of the CDR3 is 14 residues. Germline loops: CDR1 SEHNR, CDR2 FQNEAQ (reference sequence). The V end lost 2 bases, the J end lost 4 bases, and 11 bases lay between the germline ends. As handled by the study authors: For nucleated cells, counts were estimated from reference gene primer amplification. Libraries were prepared by immunoSEQ multiplex PCR; TCRdb keeps only in-frame clonotypes and omits some of them. V and J calls and clone size come straight from that table; D and trimming were deduced from the DNA. The sample lists just over 650,000 clones; around 90% were seen once. This receptor was identified in a woman younger than 35 with acute or convalescent COVID-19. The chain uses TRBV7-9 and TRBJ1-2; D remains unclear. Sequencing used peripheral blood. This chain's CDR3 is CASSLTDPFYGYTF. Written as DNA, the CDR3 is TGTGCCAGCAGCTTAACAGACCCGTTCTATGGCTACACCTTC.